This TCR beta chain was retrieved from a study of blood T cell repertoires in COVID-19. Study information: T cells, B-cell-depleted T cells, or PBMCs provided the cDNA or gDNA that served as material.

Under the authors' procedure: Estimated nucleated cell counts came from reference gene primer amplification. Some clones are missing from TCRdb's copy, which holds only in-frame ones; the method was immunoSEQ multiplex PCR. That table furnishes V, J and clone size, whereas the DNA furnished D and trimming. The table shows 210,000 or so clones, with approximately 80% occurring only once. This clone was counted a single time. The CDR3 spans 15 residues. The V and J ends lost 4 bases and 10 bases, in that order; junction bases with no gene match: 8. Germline values: CDR1 LNHDA, CDR2 SQIVND (reference sequence).

V is TRBV19 and J is TRBJ2-2; 11 nucleotides align to TRBD1. The sequenced sample was peripheral blood. The receptor's source is a woman over 75 with active or convalescent COVID-19. This CDR3 reads CASSTGGTGGVELFF. The CDR3 DNA reads as TGTGCCAGTAGTACCGGAGGGACAGGGGGGGTGGAGCTGTTTTTT.